A single sample gave rise to the 17 T cell receptor beta chains below, sequenced in a study of cytomegalovirus exposure and HLA in healthy donors. The study ran its PCR with 60 Vbeta and 13 Jbeta primers. Sequencing was performed with immunoSEQ multiplex PCR; in TCRdb, only in-frame clones are kept and a portion is missing. The sample holds under 200,000 clones, roughly 80% seen once. Sequencing was carried out using PBMCs. The receptors here all came from a man aged 50 to 60 in good health and CMV-seropositive.

The V and J genes are TRBV6-5 and TRBJ2-1; possibly TRBD1 for D (6 bases). V lost 0 bases and J lost 4, with 7 bases in between. The CDR3 sequence is 14 residues long. The germline gives CDR1 MNHEY, CDR2 SVGAGI. The CDR3 DNA reads as TGTGCCAGCAGTTACTCGACAGGTTACAATGAGCAGTTCTTC. This sequence encodes CASSYSTGYNEQFF.

The rearrangement uses TRBV5-1 and TRBJ1-6; TRBD1 matches 8 bases. This CDR3 is 15 amino acids long. Germline CDR1 and CDR2: SGHRS and YFSETQ. V shed 0 bases, J shed 9 bases, and the junction held 5 bases outside the gene matches. The CDR3 is CASSLEETGVSPLHF. CDR3 coding DNA: TGCGCCAGCAGCTTGGAAGAGACAGGGGTTTCACCCCTCCACTTT.

The sample holds one count of this clone. The chain combines TRBV29-1 with TRBJ2-7; TRBD2 matches 14 bases. CDR3 length equals 13 residues. Germline values: CDR1 SQVTM, CDR2 ANQGSEA. This CDR3 is CSAGTSGSNKQYF. The DNA for the CDR3 is TGCAGTGCCGGGACTAGCGGGAGTAACAAGCAGTACTTC.

The V gene is TRBV5-1, the J gene TRBJ1-2, with 9 positions matching TRBD1. Per germline, CDR1 SGHRS and CDR2 YFSETQ. The V segment lost 5 bases and the J segment 4 bases; nucleotides outside the gene matches: 9. CDR3 length: 15 residues. This CDR3 is CASSVGTGRFYGYTF. DNA of the CDR3: TGCGCCAGCAGTGTAGGGACAGGGAGGTTCTATGGCTACACCTTC.

The V gene is TRBV6-1, the J gene TRBJ1-4; unclear D gene. The CDR3 has 18 residues. CDR1 and CDR2 (germline): MNHNS, SASEGT. Trimming removed 0 bases from V and 1 base from J, with 15 bases in between. The CDR3 DNA reads as TGTGCCAGCAGTGAAGCCTTGGTAGGAGGGTTAACTAATGAAAAACTGTTTTTT. It codes for CASSEALVGGLTNEKLFF.

The V and J genes are TRBV28 and TRBJ1-3; maybe TRBD1 (6 bases). The germline CDR1 and CDR2 sequences are MDHEN and SYDVKM. The CDR3 extends over 14 amino acids. V dropped 3 bases and J dropped 1 base, with 7 bases sitting between them. The CDR3 spells CASSFDRSGNTIYF. The CDR3 coding sequence is TGTGCCAGCAGTTTCGACAGGTCTGGAAACACCATATATTTT.

This chain uses TRBV5-6 with TRBJ1-2, with 7 bases matching TRBD1. The germline V gene has CDR1 SGHDT and CDR2 YYEEEE. The CDR3 is made up of 16 amino acids. The J segment lost 4 bases and the V segment lost 4 bases, leaving 13 bases of the junction unmatched. CDR3 in amino acids: CASSTIQGPIGYGYTF. The CDR3 DNA reads as TGTGCCAGCAGCACAATACAGGGGCCGATTGGCTATGGCTACACCTTC.

Of note for this clone: Other DNA sequences within the sample encode an identical CDR3. The rearrangement joins TRBV10-3 to TRBJ2-5, with D maybe TRBD1 (6 bases). CDR1 and CDR2 from the germline V gene are ENHRY and SYGVKD. The V end lost 3 bases, the J end lost 3 bases, and 11 bases lay between the germline ends. This CDR3 is built from 14 residues. The CDR3 coding sequence is TGTGCCATCAGTGATGCAAACAGGGAAGAGACCCAGTACTTC. Its translation: CAISDANREETQYF.

The gene calls are TRBV25-1 and TRBJ1-4; no clear D gene. Trimming pared 2 bases from V and 0 bases from J, leaving 7 bases between. This CDR3 comprises 15 residues. Germline loops: CDR1 MGHDK, CDR2 SYGVNS. The CDR3 loop is CASSENIATNEKLFF. The CDR3 bases are TGTGCCAGCAGTGAAAATATTGCAACTAATGAAAAACTGTTTTTT. The whole variable domain, filled in from reference TRBV25-1 and TRBJ1-4, reads EADIYQTPRYLVIGTGKKITLECSQTMGHDKMYWYQQDPGMELHLIHYSYGVNSTEKGDLSSESTVSRIRTEHFPLTLESARPSHTSQYLCASSENIATNEKLFFGSGTQLSVL.

The J gene is TRBJ2-7, the V gene TRBV19; possibly TRBD2 for D (6 bases). This CDR3 contains 13 residues. V gave up 5 bases and J gave up 1 base, with 9 bases separating them. CDR1 is LNHDA and CDR2 is SQIVND in the germline V gene (reference sequence). The CDR3 region has the DNA TGTGCCAGTAGTTGGGGGGAATCCTACGAGCAGTACTTC. Protein: CASSWGESYEQYF. Full variable domain (remainder filled in from reference TRBV19 and TRBJ2-7): DGGITQSPKYLFRKEGQNVTLSCEQNLNHDAMYWYRQDPGQGLRLIYYSQIVNDFQKGDIAEGYSVSREKKESFPLTVTSAQKNPTAFYLCASSWGESYEQYFGPGTRLTVT.

The J gene is TRBJ1-1, the V gene TRBV9, with D perhaps matching TRBD1 (5 bases). Per the germline V gene, CDR1 is SGDLS and CDR2 is YYNGEE. CDR3 length: 15 residues. V was pared by 0 bases and J by 1 base, with 10 bases between. CDR3 loop: CASSVEATANTEAFF. The CDR3 DNA reads TGTGCCAGCAGCGTAGAGGCGACAGCGAACACTGAAGCTTTCTTT.

The gene calls are TRBV5-6 and TRBJ2-1; 9 bases are shared with TRBD1. The V gene's germline CDR1 is SGHDT and CDR2 YYEEEE. This CDR3 spans 19 amino acids. Losses at the gene ends were 0 bases for V and 0 bases for J; bases not matched to a gene: 10. The CDR3 protein is CASSLGTGDPLSSYNEQFF. The CDR3 DNA is TGTGCCAGCAGCTTGGGGACAGGGGACCCGTTAAGCTCCTACAATGAGCAGTTCTTC. Full variable domain (outside the CDR3, taken from reference TRBV5-6 and TRBJ2-1): DAGVTQSPTHLIKTRGQQVTLRCSPKSGHDTVSWYQQALGQGPQFIFQYYEEEERQRGNFPDRFSGHQFPNYSSELNVNALLLGDSALYLCASSLGTGDPLSSYNEQFFGPGTRLTVL.

With respect to this clone: The junction does not match germline at one end; this may be a read error. The gene calls are TRBV10-2 and TRBJ2-6; tentative D call: TRBD2 (6 bases). From germline, CDR1 is WSHSY and CDR2 SAAADI. CDR3 length: 20 residues. The CDR3 DNA sequence: TGCGCCAGCAGTGAGCGGGGACTTACTTCGATCAGCTCTGGGGCCAACGGCCTGACTTTC. It specifies CASSERGLTSISSGANGLTF.

Here the CDR3 reads CASSLKGVSETQYF. CDR3 DNA sequence: TGCGCCAGCAGCTTGAAGGGGGTTTCAGAGACCCAGTACTTC. The rearrangement joins TRBV5-1 to TRBJ2-5; possibly TRBD1 for D (6 bases). V was cut by 1 base and J by 4 bases, with 11 bases left in between. The germline gives CDR1 SGHRS, CDR2 YFSETQ. This CDR3 has 14 amino acids.

The V and J genes are TRBV4-3 and TRBJ1-1; 7 nucleotides line up with TRBD1. The V and J ends lost 6 bases and 4 bases, in that order; junction bases with no gene match: 5. CDR1 is LGHNA, CDR2 YSLEER, per germline. CDR3 length: 13 amino acids. The CDR3 loop reads CASSYDRATEAFF. CDR3 DNA: TGCGCCAGCAGTTATGACAGGGCCACTGAAGCTTTCTTT.

This sequence joins TRBV5-4 and TRBJ2-2; D might be TRBD1 (5 bases). V lost 4 bases and J 0 bases, leaving 13 bases between the germline ends. The CDR3 spans 16 residues. Germline CDR1 and CDR2: SGHNT and YYREEE (reference sequence). The CDR3 region has the DNA TGTGCCAGCAGCCCCGACAGCAGGGCGAACACCGGGGAGCTGTTTTTT. Translating it yields CASSPDSRANTGELFF.

The chain links TRBV6-5 to TRBJ1-4; TRBD1 might be the D (5 bases). Germline V gives CDR1 MNHEY, CDR2 SVGAGI. This CDR3 is built from 15 residues. Trimming left V 0 bases short and J 7 bases short, with 12 bases between. The CDR3 DNA is TGTGCCAGCAGTTACTCTCCAGGGTCTGGTGAAAAACTGTTTTTT. Its protein is CASSYSPGSGEKLFF.